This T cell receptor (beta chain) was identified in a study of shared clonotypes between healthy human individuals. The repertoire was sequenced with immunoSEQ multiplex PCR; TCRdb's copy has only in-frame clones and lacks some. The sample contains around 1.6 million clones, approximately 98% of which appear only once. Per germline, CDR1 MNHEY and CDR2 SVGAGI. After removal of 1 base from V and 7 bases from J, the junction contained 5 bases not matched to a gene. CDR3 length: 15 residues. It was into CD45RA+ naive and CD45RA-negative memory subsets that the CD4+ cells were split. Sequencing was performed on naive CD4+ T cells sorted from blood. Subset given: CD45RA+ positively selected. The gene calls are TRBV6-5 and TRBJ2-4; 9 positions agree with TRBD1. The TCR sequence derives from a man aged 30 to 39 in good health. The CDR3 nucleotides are TGTGCCAGCAGTTACTTAGCCGGGACAGGGAACATTCAGTACTTC. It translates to CASSYLAGTGNIQYF.